These T cell receptor beta chains were read from a single sample in a study of T-cell reconstitution after alpha-beta-depleted transplantation in children. MiXCR, applied by TCRdb to the PCR reads, yields one record per CDR3 protein. The sample lists some 110,000 distinct CDR3 sequences, around a tenth occurring once. Sequences were derived from PBMCs, sampled before TCRalphabeta/CD19-depleted stem cell transplant. Every receptor here comes from a boy between 2 and 10 years old with acute lymphoblastic leukemia, due to receive a stem cell transplant. Both conserved end residues are part of each CDR3. D genes are given only for firm matches. Only some rows state a clone size, as once, few, many or a class for expanded clones.

d_gene,abundance,j_gene,v_gene,CDR3nt,CDR3aa
NA,NA,TRBJ1-5,TRBV5-8,TGTGCCAGCAGCCCGGGGGGGCTCCAGCCCCAGCATTTT,CASSPGGLQPQHF
TRBD1,many,TRBJ2-1,TRBV5-4,TGTGCCAGCAGACGAGGGACAGGGGGGAACAATGAGCAGTTCTTC,CASRRGTGGNNEQFF
NA,NA,TRBJ2-2,TRBV20-1,TGCAGTGCTAGAGATGTCAGGACAGACGCCGGGGAGCTGTTTTTT,CSARDVRTDAGELFF
NA,NA,TRBJ2-1,TRBV18,TGTGCCAGCTCACCAACTAGTACGGATGAGCAGTTCTTC,CASSPTSTDEQFF
TRBD1,NA,TRBJ2-1,TRBV6-1,TGTGCCAGCAGTGAAGCGTTCCTGGGGGACAGGCTGTCATATGAGCAGTTCTTC,CASSEAFLGDRLSYEQFF
NA,NA,TRBJ2-7,TRBV7-7,TGTGCTAGCAGCTCCTTCCGCGGCGACGAGCAGTACTTC,CASSSFRGDEQYF
NA,many,TRBJ2-7,TRBV5-1,TGCGCCAGCAGCTTTAGCCCGGGCTCCTACGAGCAGTACTTC,CASSFSPGSYEQYF
TRBD2,few,TRBJ2-1,TRBV7-9,TGTGCCAGCAGCTTAGCGCTCGAGCGGGAAGGGAATGAGCAGTTCTTC,CASSLALEREGNEQFF
TRBD1,few,TRBJ2-7,TRBV5-1,TGCGCCAGCAGCTTGCAGGCCGACAGGGGGAGGTTCGAGCAGTACTTC,CASSLQADRGRFEQYF
NA,few,TRBJ2-3,TRBV6-5,TGTGCCAGCAGCCCCCGGCGAGCGGCTAGCACAGATACGCAGTATTTT,CASSPRRAASTDTQYF
TRBD1,many,TRBJ1-1,TRBV6-8,TGTGCCGGCCGGGACAGGGTCGAAGCTTTCTTT,CAGRDRVEAFF
TRBD2,many,TRBJ2-4,TRBV20-1,TGCAGTGCGCCACCCGGGACTACCAAAAACATTCAGTACTTC,CSAPPGTTKNIQYF
NA,few,TRBJ2-1,TRBV27,TGTGCCAGCAGCTCTACTATCGAGCAGTTCTTC,CASSSTIEQFF
NA,NA,TRBJ2-3,TRBV9,TGTGCCAGCAGTCTGCAGGGTGGGACAGATACGCAGTATTTT,CASSLQGGTDTQYF
NA,many,TRBJ2-5,TRBV6-5,TGTGCCAGCAGTTATATCGCGGTGGGGGAGACCCAGTACTTC,CASSYIAVGETQYF
NA,few,TRBJ2-3,TRBV7-2,TGTGCCAGCAGCACAACGGCGGCTTCTGGGGATACGCAGTATTTT,CASSTTAASGDTQYF
TRBD2,few,TRBJ2-2,TRBV19,TGTGCCAGTGGACTAGCGGGAGTTGGCGGGGAGCTGTTTTTT,CASGLAGVGGELFF
NA,NA,TRBJ2-2,TRBV7-3,TGTGCCAGCAGCTTAATTCACACCGGGGAGCTGTTTTTT,CASSLIHTGELFF
NA,few,TRBJ1-5,TRBV6-1,TGTGCCAGCAGTGGGATGGCAGGTCATCAGCCCCAGCATTTT,CASSGMAGHQPQHF
TRBD2,many,TRBJ2-1,TRBV15,TGTGCCACCAGCAGAGAGCGGGAGCCCCACAATGAGCAGTTCTTC,CATSREREPHNEQFF
NA,many,TRBJ2-1,TRBV5-4,TGTGCCAGCAGCACCCGGACGTCCAACAATGAGCAGTTCTTC,CASSTRTSNNEQFF
TRBD1,many,TRBJ2-2,TRBV12-3/TRBV12-4,TGTGCCAGCAGTTCGGGACAGGGGGAGACCGGGGAGCTGTTTTTT,CASSSGQGETGELFF
TRBD1,NA,TRBJ1-5,TRBV29-1,TGCAGCGTCCGTGGACAGGGCGGACAGCCCCAGCATTTT,CSVRGQGGQPQHF
NA,NA,TRBJ2-2,TRBV5-1,TGCGCCAGCAGCCCCTTAGCCGGGGAGCTGTTTTTT,CASSPLAGELFF
TRBD2,NA,TRBJ2-1,TRBV10-3,TGTGCCATCAGTGGACTAGCGGGAGTCGATGAGCAGTTCTTC,CAISGLAGVDEQFF
NA,NA,TRBJ1-4,TRBV6-1,TGTGCCAGCCGGGGAGTGGTTGCAACTAATGAAAAACTGTTTTTT,CASRGVVATNEKLFF
TRBD2,few,TRBJ2-5,TRBV5-1,TGCGCCAGCAGCTCGGGGGGAGGGGAAGAGACCCAGTACTTC,CASSSGGGEETQYF
TRBD2,NA,TRBJ2-7,TRBV20-1,TGCAGTGCTAGAGGTATTAGCGGGAGTGCCTACACTAACGAGCAGTACTTC,CSARGISGSAYTNEQYF
NA,NA,TRBJ1-6,TRBV28,TGTGCCAGCAGTTTACCCCATCGGTCACCCCTCCACTTT,CASSLPHRSPLHF
TRBD1,few,TRBJ2-4,TRBV20-1,TGCAGTGCTAGCCACAGGGGACCCAAAAACATTCAGTACTTC,CSASHRGPKNIQYF
NA,many,TRBJ1-6,TRBV20-1,TGCAGTGCCCTAGACAGGCCGAATTCACCCCTCCACTTT,CSALDRPNSPLHF